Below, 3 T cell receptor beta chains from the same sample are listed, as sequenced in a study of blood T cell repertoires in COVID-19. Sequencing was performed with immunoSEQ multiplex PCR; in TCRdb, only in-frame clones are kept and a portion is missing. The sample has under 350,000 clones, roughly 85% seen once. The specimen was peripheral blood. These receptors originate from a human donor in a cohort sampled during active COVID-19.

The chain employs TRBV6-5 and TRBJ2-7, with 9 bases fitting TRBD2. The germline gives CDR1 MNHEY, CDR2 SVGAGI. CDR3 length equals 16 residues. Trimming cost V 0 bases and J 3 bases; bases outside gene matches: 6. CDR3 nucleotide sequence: TGTGCCAGCAGTTACTCTAGCGGGGGAACGAACTACGAGCAGTACTTC. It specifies CASSYSSGGTNYEQYF.

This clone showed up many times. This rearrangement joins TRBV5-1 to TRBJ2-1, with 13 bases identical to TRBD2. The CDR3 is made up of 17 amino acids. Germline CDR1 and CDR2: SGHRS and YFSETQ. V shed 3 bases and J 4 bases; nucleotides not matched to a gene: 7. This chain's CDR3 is CASSWAGTSGVYNEQFF. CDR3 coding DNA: TGCGCCAGCAGCTGGGCCGGGACTAGCGGGGTTTACAATGAGCAGTTCTTC.

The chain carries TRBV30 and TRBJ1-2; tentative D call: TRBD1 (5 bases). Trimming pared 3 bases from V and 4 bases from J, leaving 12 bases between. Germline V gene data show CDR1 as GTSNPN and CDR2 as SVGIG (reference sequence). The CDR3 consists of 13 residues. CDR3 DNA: TGTGCCTGGAGGGCCGGACACCCCTATGGCTACACCTTC. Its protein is CAWRAGHPYGYTF.